These 26 T cell receptor beta chains came from one sample sequenced in a study of CD8+CD57+ T cells in acquired aplastic anemia. Patients included in sequencing had previously demonstrated CD8+CD57+ cell expansion by flow cytometry. TCR beta VDJ and CDR3 were profiled, and genomic DNA was the template. TCRdb recomputed calls from the reads with MiXCR, one row per CDR3 protein. Of hundreds of thousands of distinct CDR3 sequences detected, around 30% appear once; the ten largest clones hold roughly 0.8%. The sequenced sample consisted of sorted CD4+, CD8+, or CD8+CD57+ T cells (not recorded which) from PBMCs. These receptors were collected from a human donor with aplastic anemia.

To note about this clonotype: A much larger clone differs by one base, so this may be a read error. The chain is built from TRBV7-3 and TRBJ2-7; TRBD1 aligns across 8 bases. Germline V lookup: CDR1 SGHTA, CDR2 FQGTGA. This CDR3 is 13 amino acids long. The J segment lost 9 bases and the V segment lost 7 bases, leaving 11 bases of the junction unmatched. The CDR3 sequence: CASMPRGRHGQYF. The CDR3, as DNA: TGTGCCAGCATGCCCAGGGGGCGACACGGGCAGTACTTC.

The chain recombines TRBV9 with TRBJ1-3; TRBD1 aligns across 9 bases. The CDR3 has 20 amino acids. Germline trimming cut 0 bases from V and 0 bases from J; bases unmatched to any gene: 13. Germline CDR1 is SGDLS and CDR2 is YYNGEE. The CDR3 here is CASSVEPFGQGRSSGNTIYF. DNA for the CDR3: TGTGCCAGCAGCGTAGAGCCATTCGGACAGGGGCGAAGCTCTGGAAACACCATATATTTT. Complete variable domain (other parts from reference TRBV9 and TRBJ1-3): DSGVTQTPKHLITATGQRVTLRCSPRSGDLSVYWYQQSLDQGLQFLIQYYNGEERAKGNILERFSAQQFPDLHSELNLSSLELGDSALYFCASSVEPFGQGRSSGNTIYFGEGSWLTVV.

The genes are TRBV9 and TRBJ1-1, with TRBD1 as a possible D gene (6 bases). The CDR3 totals 14 residues. Germline values: CDR1 SGDLS, CDR2 YYNGEE. With 2 bases removed from V and 1 base from J, the gap between germline ends came to 9 bases. DNA for the CDR3: TGTGCCAGCAGCGTCTCGACAGGGAACACTGAAGCTTTCTTT. Encoded protein: CASSVSTGNTEAFF.

V usage is TRBV11-1 and J usage is TRBJ1-1; 9 bases fit TRBD1. Trimming took 5 bases from V and 11 from J; bases not matched to a gene: 6. The CDR3 totals 12 residues. Germline-derived CDR1 and CDR2 are SGHAT and FQDESV (reference sequence). CDR3 residues: CASSTGTGSAFF. In DNA, the CDR3 is TGTGCCAGCAGCACCGGGACAGGGAGTGCTTTCTTT.

Of note for this clonotype: An end of the junction does not agree with germline; a read error may underlie this. The chain is built from TRBV6-4 and TRBJ1-6; TRBD1 agrees at 12 bases. Germline assignment: CDR1 MRHNA and CDR2 SNTAGT. The CDR3 has 15 residues. The DNA of the CDR3 is TGTGCCCGCAGTGCAACCGGGACAGGGGGCTCACCCCTCCACTTT. Amino acids: CARSATGTGGSPLHF.

This clonotype was seen repeatedly, ten times or more. The chain combines TRBV6-1 with TRBJ1-6, with 8 bases aligning to TRBD1. The J segment lost 9 bases and the V segment lost 6 bases, leaving 13 bases of the junction unmatched. The CDR3 length is 16 residues. Germline V lookup: CDR1 MNHNS, CDR2 SASEGT. The CDR3 DNA follows: TGTGCCAGCAGGGCCCAGGACAGGGTTGTCGGTTCACCCCTCCACTTT. Its translation: CASRAQDRVVGSPLHF.

This clonotype was seen at least ten times. The chain links TRBV15 to TRBJ1-2; D might be TRBD1 (6 bases). V lost 1 base, J lost 2 bases, and 14 bases lay in between. The CDR3 is 16 residues long. The germline V gene has CDR1 LNHNV and CDR2 YYDKDF (reference sequence). CDR3 nucleotides: TGTGCCACCAGCAGAGTTGAGACAGGAATAAACTATGGCTACACCTTC. Its translation is CATSRVETGINYGYTF.

Turning to this clonotype: The junction departs from the called germline gene at one end, perhaps through a read error. The chain recombines TRBV7-7 with TRBJ1-1; TRBD1 matches 10 bases. Germline V CDR1 and CDR2: SSHAT, FNYEAQ (reference sequence). The length of the CDR3 is 15 residues. Here the CDR3 DNA reads TGTGCTAAGCTGGGACAGGGGATCATGAACACTGAAGCTTCCTTT. Translated: CAKLGQGIMNTEASF.

This clonotype was counted a few times. The V call is TRBV5-1, the J call TRBJ1-1; D call uncertain. Germline V gene lookup returns CDR1 SGHRS and CDR2 YFSETQ. V shed 0 bases and J shed 0 bases, with 12 bases lying between them. This CDR3 has 16 residues. The DNA for the CDR3 is TGCGCCAGCAGCTTGGTATGGAACACTTTGAACACTGAAGCTTTCTTT. Protein: CASSLVWNTLNTEAFF.

As to this clonotype: This could be a read error, since a much larger clone is one nucleotide away. The V and J genes are TRBV24-1 and TRBJ2-1; TRBD2 might be the D (5 bases). Germline V lookup: CDR1 KGHDR, CDR2 SFDVKD. Trimming removed 1 base from V and 0 bases from J, with 12 bases in between. This CDR3 is 17 amino acids long. Here the CDR3 reads CATSDFERTGSYNEQFF. CDR3 in DNA: TGTGCCACCAGTGATTTCGAGCGGACTGGCTCCTACAATGAGCAGTTCTTC.

This clonotype was detected a few times. This chain joins TRBV6-1 and TRBJ1-5; D uncertain. Trimming stripped 7 bases from V and 4 bases from J, with 5 bases between. This CDR3 spans 11 amino acids. Germline loops: CDR1 MNHNS, CDR2 SASEGT. CDR3 coding DNA: TGTGCCAGCAACTCAAATCAGCCCCAGCATTTT. Protein sequence: CASNSNQPQHF.

The sample holds a few counts of this clonotype. The chain links TRBV20-1 to TRBJ2-1; 10 nucleotides match TRBD2. The J segment lost 4 bases and the V segment lost 4 bases, leaving 10 bases of the junction unmatched. The CDR3 totals 16 residues. CDR1 and CDR2 (germline): DFQATT, SNEGSKA (reference sequence). CDR3 sequence: CSAKTVLAGSYNEQFF. In DNA, the CDR3 is TGCAGTGCTAAGACGGTACTAGCGGGATCGTACAATGAGCAGTTCTTC.

The chain carries TRBV25-1 and TRBJ1-5, with a tentative D call TRBD1 (6 bases). Trimming left V 3 bases short and J 11 bases short, with 20 bases between. Germline V CDR1 and CDR2: MGHDK, SYGVNS. The CDR3 loop spans 15 amino acids. The CDR3, as DNA: TGTGCCAGCAGTGACCCAGCGGGGGCCCAAGAGACCCAGCATTTT. Its translation is CASSDPAGAQETQHF.

J is TRBJ2-7 and V is TRBV3-1, with 7 bases that match TRBD2. The CDR3 consists of 16 residues. The germline gives CDR1 LGHDT, CDR2 YNNKEL (reference sequence). Trimming took 4 bases from V and 0 from J; bases not matched to a gene: 9. Written as DNA, the CDR3 is TGTGCCAGCAGCCCACAACTAGCGTCGAGCTCCTACGAGCAGTACTTC. Its translation is CASSPQLASSSYEQYF.

This clonotype has ten or more counts. The J gene is TRBJ1-2, the V gene TRBV7-9; TRBD1 matches 9 bases. This CDR3 spans 13 amino acids. V dropped 2 bases and J dropped 13; count of bases not matched to a gene: 8. Germline CDR1 SEHNR, CDR2 FQNEAQ (reference sequence). The CDR3: CASSLTGTGISTF. Written as DNA, the CDR3 is TGTGCCAGCAGCTTAACCGGGACAGGGATCTCCACCTTC.

This chain uses TRBV9 with TRBJ2-1, with D perhaps TRBD2 (6 bases). Trimming took 0 bases from V and 4 from J, leaving 8 bases between them. Per the germline V gene, CDR1 is SGDLS and CDR2 is YYNGEE. This CDR3 spans 14 amino acids. The CDR3 sequence: CASSVDGTYNEQFF. CDR3 bases: TGTGCCAGCAGCGTAGACGGGACTTACAATGAGCAGTTCTTC.

This clonotype was recorded many times. The CDR3 loop is CASSDRTGSGANVLTF. DNA for the CDR3: TGTGCCAGCAGTGACAGGACGGGCTCTGGGGCCAACGTCCTGACTTTC. V gene TRBV25-1 combines with J gene TRBJ2-6; no clear D gene. Trimming took 3 bases from V and 0 from J, leaving 9 bases between them. CDR1 is MGHDK, CDR2 SYGVNS, per germline. The CDR3 loop spans 16 amino acids.

The chain is built from TRBV10-3 and TRBJ1-5; 9 nucleotides match TRBD1. The CDR3 contains 13 residues. CDR1 is ENHRY, CDR2 SYGVKD, per germline. J lost 7 bases, V lost 2 bases, and 0 bases had no gene match. CDR3 sequence: CAISETGGQPQHF. CDR3 bases: TGTGCCATCAGTGAGACAGGGGGCCAGCCCCAGCATTTT.

This clonotype was recorded once. The chain uses TRBV11-2 and TRBJ2-3; 8 bases are a match to TRBD2. The germline gives CDR1 SGHAT, CDR2 FQNNGV. This CDR3 has 15 amino acids. V gave up 1 base and J gave up 1 base; unmatched junction bases: 1. Here the CDR3 reads CASSLGSGGTDTQYF. As DNA, the CDR3 is TGTGCCAGCAGCTTAGGTAGCGGGGGCACAGATACGCAGTATTTT.

This clonotype has a handful of counts. The rearrangement links TRBV20-1 to TRBJ1-6, with TRBD1 matching 7 bases. V was pared by 3 bases and J by 4 bases, with 6 bases of the junction left unmatched. CDR1 and CDR2 (germline): DFQATT, SNEGSKA (reference sequence). This CDR3 is 15 amino acids long. The CDR3 region has the DNA TGCAGTGCTAGGGCCCCGGGACAGTATAATTCACCCCTCCACTTT. Translation: CSARAPGQYNSPLHF.

The V gene is TRBV15, the J gene TRBJ2-2; D is tentatively TRBD1 or TRBD2 (5 bases each). The CDR3 runs 18 residues. Trimming cost V 2 bases and J 6 bases, with 22 bases left between them. Germline V CDR1 and CDR2: LNHNV, YYDKDF (reference sequence). CDR3 in DNA: TGTGCCACCAGCAGAATATTTACACGGGACCTAGGGCCCGGGGAGCTGTTTTTT. Translating gives CATSRIFTRDLGPGELFF.

This clonotype turned up a few times. The CDR3 is CASSRGQTLSGNTIYF. As DNA, the CDR3 is TGCGCCAGCAGCAGGGGACAGACCCTCTCTGGAAACACCATATATTTT. The chain combines TRBV5-1 with TRBJ1-3; 7 nucleotides line up with TRBD1. CDR1 and CDR2 (germline): SGHRS, YFSETQ. This CDR3 has 16 amino acids. V shed 4 bases, J shed 0 bases, and the junction held 7 bases outside the gene matches.

The sample holds a few counts of this clonotype. A junction boundary mismatches the germline segment, possibly from a read error. The genes are TRBV2 and TRBJ1-5; the match to TRBD1 covers 10 bases. The CDR3 length is 14 residues. CDR1 is SNHLY and CDR2 is FYNNEI in the germline V gene. As DNA, the CDR3 is TGTGCCAGCAGACCCGGGACAGGGGTTCAGCCCCGGCATTTT. Translated, it gives CASRPGTGVQPRHF.

This chain joins TRBV20-1 and TRBJ1-2; 7 nucleotides align to TRBD1. The germline gives CDR1 DFQATT, CDR2 SNEGSKA (reference sequence). V shed 8 bases, J shed 4 bases, and the junction held 7 bases outside the gene matches. CDR3 length: 12 amino acids. CDR3 nucleotides: TGCAGTCAAGCACAGGGGCTCTATGGCTACACCTTC. It encodes CSQAQGLYGYTF.

Note on this clonotype: This sequence may be a read error, since a much larger clone differs from it by one base. The chain joins TRBV9 to TRBJ2-7; the D is unclear. From germline, CDR1 is SGDLS and CDR2 YYNGEE. The CDR3 extends over 13 amino acids. The chain's CDR3 is CASSVGSSYERYF. CDR3 DNA sequence: TGTGCCAGCAGCGTCGGCAGCTCCTACGAGCGGTACTTC.

This clonotype was detected only a few times. The CDR3 sequence: CASSLRDRSTDTQYF. DNA of the CDR3: TGTGCCAGCAGCCTTCGGGACAGGAGCACAGATACGCAGTATTTT. The chain couples TRBV9 to TRBJ2-3, with 8 positions matching TRBD1. Germline CDR1 SGDLS, CDR2 YYNGEE. This CDR3 region has 15 residues. With V trimmed by 4 bases and J by 0 bases, 4 bases remained unmatched.